Listed here are 20 T cell receptor beta chains from one sample, sequenced in a study of regulatory T cells in long-lasting Graves disease (dated by TCRdb to the early 2020s). Libraries were constructed by multiplex PCR. TCRdb names Illumina HiSeq 4000 as the instrument used. iRepertoire HTBI primers and Arm-PCR amplification of CDR3 regions were used to construct TCR beta libraries. The raw public reads went through TCRdb reprocessing: fastp at Q25, MiXCR clone calling, in-frame beta chains kept. All rows with the same CDR3 protein become a single entry with the most common DNA and genes. This sample has about 310,000 distinct CDR3 sequences in its table, and about a sixth of those were observed once. The leading ten clones occupy around 36% of the sample. This specimen's time point label, per the study, means: newly diagnosed GD, antithyroid drugs for less than 3 months. For both TCR sequencing and RNA sequencing, RNA was extracted from PBMCs in TRIzol.

Sequencing used peripheral blood mononuclear cells (PBMCs), obtained at new diagnosis, from a patient treated with antithyroid drugs. The source is a female donor with Graves disease.

The table lists this clonotype with a count of one. The junction differs from germline at one of its ends, possibly a read error. The V gene is TRBV5-4, the J gene TRBJ2-2, with a possible D match to TRBD1 (6 bases). Germline CDR1 SGHNT, CDR2 YYREEE (reference sequence). CDR3 length: 16 residues. The CDR3 is CASSSGVLRDTVELFF. CDR3 coding DNA: TGTGCCAGCAGCTCAGGAGTTTTACGGGACACCGTGGAGCTGTTTTTT.

Comment on this clonotype: A junction boundary mismatches the germline segment, possibly from a read error. V is TRBV6-1 and J is TRBJ2-7; no reliable D call. This CDR3 comprises 14 residues. Germline assignment: CDR1 MNHNS and CDR2 SASEGT. CDR3 amino acids: CAGSPERASYEQYF. In DNA form, the CDR3 reads TGTGCCGGCAGCCCCGAAAGGGCCTCCTACGAGCAGTACTTC.

This clonotype was seen more than once but under ten times. This rearrangement joins TRBV5-5 to TRBJ2-7, with 9 bases matching TRBD2. Germline lookup yields CDR1 SGHKS and CDR2 YYEKEE (reference sequence). The CDR3 loop spans 14 amino acids. With V trimmed by 2 bases and J by 2 bases, 2 bases remained unmatched. The CDR3: CASSFLAGTYEQYF. The CDR3, as DNA: TGTGCCAGCAGCTTTCTAGCGGGGACCTACGAGCAGTACTTC.

This clonotype has a handful of counts. The chain is built from TRBV24-1 and TRBJ2-1; D not certain. CDR1 is KGHDR, CDR2 SFDVKD, per germline. V was pared by 3 bases and J by 3 bases, with 5 bases between. The length of the CDR3 is 13 residues. CDR3 sequence: CATSDRDYNEQFF. CDR3 sequence (DNA): TGTGCCACCAGTGATCGAGACTACAATGAGCAGTTCTTC.

The chain links TRBV10-1 to TRBJ2-7; a possible D gene is TRBD2 (5 bases). Deletions cut 2 bases from V and 4 bases from J, with 18 bases between. This CDR3 has 16 amino acids. Germline assignment: CDR1 WNHNN and CDR2 SYGVQD (reference sequence). In DNA form, the CDR3 reads TGCGCCAGCAGTGAGAGAGGGCCCGCGCTCCCTTACGAGCAGTACTTC. It specifies CASSERGPALPYEQYF.

This clonotype was counted between two and nine times. CDR3 loop: CSAKVVAGGGEQFF. The CDR3 DNA follows: TGCAGTGCTAAAGTAGTGGCAGGGGGCGGTGAGCAGTTCTTC. The gene calls are TRBV20-1 and TRBJ2-1; TRBD1 agrees at 8 bases. This CDR3 is built from 14 residues. Germline V CDR1 and CDR2: DFQATT, SNEGSKA (reference sequence). Trimming removed 4 bases from V and 9 bases from J; junction bases left unmatched: 11.

This chain joins TRBV2 and TRBJ2-5; D possibly matches TRBD1 or TRBD2 (5 bases each). From germline, CDR1 is SNHLY and CDR2 FYNNEI. There are 15 residues in the CDR3. Between the trimmed V and J ends, which lost 6 bases and 4 bases, there was a span of 18 bases. CDR3: CASRSGQGGIETQYF. CDR3 in DNA: TGTGCCAGCAGGTCGGGGCAGGGTGGTATAGAGACCCAGTACTTC. The full variable domain, its missing parts supplied by reference TRBV2 and TRBJ2-5, is EPEVTQTPSHQVTQMGQEVILRCVPISNHLYFYWYRQILGQKVEFLVSFYNNEISEKSEIFDDQFSVERPDGSNFTLKIRSTKLEDSAMYFCASRSGQGGIETQYFGPGTRLLVL.

This clonotype was found many times. The CDR3 loop reads CASPNGGWNTEAFF. CDR3 nucleotides: TGTGCCAGCCCGAACGGCGGTTGGAACACTGAAGCTTTCTTT. The chain joins TRBV11-2 to TRBJ1-1, with unresolved D. V lost 8 bases and J lost 1, with 14 bases in between. Germline lookup yields CDR1 SGHAT and CDR2 FQNNGV. The CDR3 contains 14 residues.

This clonotype was counted at least ten times. As DNA, the CDR3 is TGTGCCAGCAGCTTAGCGAATGCCGGGCACACAGATACGCAGTATTTT. It encodes CASSLANAGHTDTQYF. The chain uses TRBV7-8 and TRBJ2-3; D not resolved. V dropped 0 bases and J dropped 2 bases, with 12 bases sitting between them. The germline gives CDR1 SGHVS, CDR2 FQNEAQ. This CDR3 spans 16 amino acids.

The genes are TRBV28 and TRBJ2-7; 13 bases agree with TRBD2. The length of the CDR3 is 18 residues. Trimming at V came to 6 bases and at J to 2 bases, leaving 13 bases not matched to a gene. CDR1 and CDR2 (germline): MDHEN, SYDVKM. CDR3 amino acids: CASSQGLAGFFDTYEQYF. The CDR3 DNA reads TGTGCCAGCAGCCAGGGACTAGCGGGATTTTTCGACACCTACGAGCAGTACTTC.

There are many counts of this clonotype. The chain uses TRBV28 and TRBJ1-2, with D hard to call. CDR1 MDHEN and CDR2 SYDVKM come from the germline V gene. Trimming cost V 6 bases and J 4 bases, with 12 bases left between them. The CDR3 has 13 residues. The CDR3 bases are TGTGCCAGCAGCCGCCGCAACAGCTATGGCTACACCTTC. It translates to CASSRRNSYGYTF.

This clonotype was observed many times. The chain recombines TRBV7-9 with TRBJ1-1; D uncertain. The germline V and J ends were trimmed by 0 bases and 4 bases, with 12 bases remaining between them. Germline loops: CDR1 SEHNR, CDR2 FQNEAQ (reference sequence). This CDR3 region has 15 residues. CDR3 coding DNA: TGTGCCAGCAGCTTAGCGCTCCCGTCAGGCACTGAAGCTTTCTTT. As protein: CASSLALPSGTEAFF.

This clonotype was observed many times. The chain uses TRBV6-2 or TRBV6-3 and TRBJ2-2; D is possibly TRBD2 (5 bases). This CDR3 is built from 14 residues. Trimming cost V 8 bases and J 8 bases, with 18 bases left between them. Germline V gives CDR1 MNHEY, CDR2 SVGEGT. CDR3 nucleotide sequence: TGTGCCAGCTTGGGCGTCTTGACGGGGGGGGAGCTGTTTTTT. Translation gives CASLGVLTGGELFF.

This clonotype has more than one count but fewer than ten. This chain joins TRBV30 and TRBJ2-3, with D perhaps matching TRBD1 or TRBD2 (6 bases each). Trimming removed 6 bases at V and 2 bases at J, with 18 bases between. Germline V lookup: CDR1 GTSNPN, CDR2 SVGIG (reference sequence). The CDR3 is 15 residues long. CDR3 residues: CACSSSRGHTDTQYF. The CDR3 nucleotides are TGTGCCTGCTCTAGCAGCCGGGGGCACACAGATACGCAGTATTTT.

Comments on this clonotype: A read error is likely here: a far larger clone is one base away. The chain links TRBV6-2 or TRBV6-3 to TRBJ1-5; 9 bases fit TRBD1. The CDR3 has 14 amino acids. Per the germline V gene, CDR1 is MNHEY and CDR2 is SVGEGT. The CDR3 protein is CTSSRTGGNQPQHF. CDR3 nucleotide sequence: TGTACCAGCAGCAGGACAGGGGGCAATCAGCCCCAGCATTTT.

This clonotype was detected ten times or more. The chain combines TRBV12-3 or TRBV12-4 with TRBJ1-6; the D gene is possibly TRBD1 (5 bases). The CDR3 has 14 residues. V shed 3 bases and J shed 10 bases, with 13 bases lying between them. The CDR3 region has the DNA TGTGCCAGCAGTTTGTCCAGGGTAGGATCACCCCTCCACTTT. As protein: CASSLSRVGSPLHF.

The CDR3 DNA reads as TGTGCCAGTAAGACAGGGAGGGATGAAAAACTGTTTTTT. Protein: CASKTGRDEKLFF. The V and J genes are TRBV6-1 and TRBJ1-4, with 7 bases lining up with TRBD1. The CDR3 covers 13 residues. J gave up 6 bases and V 9 bases, and 7 bases lay outside the gene matches. Germline V gene lookup returns CDR1 MNHNS and CDR2 SASEGT.

Only one count was recorded for this clonotype. This chain connects TRBV28 to TRBJ1-2; perhaps TRBD1 as D (6 bases). The CDR3 contains 13 residues. Deletions cut 6 bases from V and 8 bases from J, with 16 bases between. CDR1 and CDR2 (germline): MDHEN, SYDVKM. The CDR3 spells CASRPGLTGGYTF. In nucleotides, the CDR3 is TGTGCCAGCAGACCGGGACTCACAGGGGGCTACACCTTC.

Worth noting for this clonotype: A much larger clone lies one base from this, so it may be a read error. This chain connects TRBV7-3 to TRBJ2-3, with D perhaps TRBD1 or TRBD2 (5 bases each). Trimming shortened V by 5 bases and J by 8 bases, and 17 bases separated the two germline ends. CDR1 SGHTA and CDR2 FQGTGA come from the germline V gene. CDR3 length: 14 residues. The CDR3 coding sequence is TGTGCCAGCAGCAAAGAGGGGAGTTTTAGTACGCAGTATTTT. The encoded protein is CASSKEGSFSTQYF. Using reference TRBV7-3 and TRBJ2-3 for the parts outside the CDR3, the full variable domain is GAGVSQTPSNKVTEKGKYVELRCDPISGHTALYWYRQSLGQGPEFLIYFQGTGAADDSGLPNDRFFAVRPEGSVSTLKIQRTERGDSAVYLCASSKEGSFSTQYFGPGTRLTVL.

V is TRBV18 and J is TRBJ2-5; D remains ambiguous. The CDR3 consists of 14 residues. In germline, CDR1 is KGHSH, CDR2 LQKENI. V was pared by 3 bases and J by 2 bases, with 10 bases between. CDR3 nucleotide sequence: TGTGCCAGCTCACCCCGGTCCGAACAAGAGACCCAGTACTTC. Its protein is CASSPRSEQETQYF.